This passage covers 31 T cell receptor beta chains from one sample sequenced in a study of blood T cell repertoires in COVID-19. The repertoire was sequenced with immunoSEQ multiplex PCR; TCRdb's copy has only in-frame clones and lacks some. The sample lists tens of thousands of clones; around four fifths were seen once. The sample comprised peripheral blood. These receptors were taken from a middle-aged man with acute or convalescent COVID-19.

The V and J genes are TRBV11-3 and TRBJ1-1, with D unclear. Germline assignment: CDR1 SGHNT and CDR2 YENEEA. The CDR3 has 13 residues. Trimming left V 5 bases short and J 5 bases short, with 12 bases between. For the CDR3, the DNA is TGTGCCAGCAGCGCCGGAGCGGAGACTGAAGCTTTCTTT. Its translation: CASSAGAETEAFF. Looking up the rest from reference TRBV11-3 and TRBJ1-1 gives the full variable domain: EAGVVQSPRYKIIEKKQPVAFWCNPISGHNTLYWYLQNLGQGPELLIRYENEEAVDDSQLPKDRFSAERLKGVDSTLKIQPAELGDSAVYLCASSAGAETEAFFGQGTRLTVV.

The rearrangement joins TRBV4-1 to TRBJ1-1; 7 bases map to TRBD1. Germline V CDR1 and CDR2: MGHRA, YSYEKL. The V and J ends lost 0 bases and 0 bases, in that order; junction bases with no gene match: 4. This CDR3 comprises 16 residues. The CDR3 bases are TGCGCCAGCAGCCAAGAAATAACAGGGGTGAACACTGAAGCTTTCTTT. Translation: CASSQEITGVNTEAFF.

In this sample, this clone turned up once. The chain carries TRBV29-1 and TRBJ1-1, with a weak D call TRBD1 (5 bases). The germline V gene encodes CDR1 SQVTM and CDR2 ANQGSEA. The CDR3 has 10 residues. V was pared by 6 bases and J by 7 bases, with 9 bases between. The CDR3 DNA reads as TGCAGCGTGAGGGACTTTGAAGCTTTCTTT. It encodes CSVRDFEAFF.

This rearrangement joins TRBV18 to TRBJ1-5; weak D call: TRBD1 (6 bases). Deletions cut 3 bases from V and 4 bases from J, with 7 bases between. The CDR3 is 13 amino acids. Germline V CDR1 and CDR2: KGHSH, LQKENI. The CDR3 region has the DNA TGTGCCAGCTCACCCAGGGGAAATCAGCCCCAGCATTTT. The encoded protein is CASSPRGNQPQHF. The full variable domain, completed using reference TRBV18 and TRBJ1-5, is NAGVMQNPRHLVRRRGQEARLRCSPMKGHSHVYWYRQLPEEGLKFMVYLQKENIIDESGMPKERFSAEFPKEGPSILRIQQVVRGDSAAYFCASSPRGNQPQHFGDGTRLSIL.

This clone was seen more than once but under ten times. This sequence joins TRBV30 and TRBJ1-1; D not resolved. The CDR3 length is 13 residues. Germline CDR1 GTSNPN, CDR2 SVGIG (reference sequence). Trimming took off 5 bases at V and 14 bases at J, with 24 bases between the two ends. CDR3 in amino acids: CAWAQDLGNNGFF. The CDR3 nucleotides read TGTGCCTGGGCACAAGACCTCGGGAATAATGGGTTCTTT. The full variable domain, in which reference TRBV30 and TRBJ1-1 provide the parts outside the CDR3, is SQTIHQWPATLVQPVGSPLSLECTVEGTSNPNLYWYRQAAGRGLQLLFYSVGIGQISSEVPQNLSASRPQDRQFILSSKKLLLSDSGFYLCAWAQDLGNNGFFGQGTRLTVV.

The chain has TRBV29-1 and TRBJ1-1; 7 positions match TRBD1. In germline, CDR1 is SQVTM, CDR2 ANQGSEA. The CDR3 runs 12 residues. The V segment lost 6 bases and the J segment 1 base; nucleotides outside the gene matches: 2. CDR3 sequence (DNA): TGCAGCGTGGGACAGCCGAACACTGAAGCTTTCTTT. This encodes CSVGQPNTEAFF.

Here the CDR3 DNA reads TGTGCCAGCAGACCCAGCGGGGGACTCTACAATGAGCAGTTCTTC. This codes for CASRPSGGLYNEQFF. The chain joins TRBV27 to TRBJ2-1; 8 positions agree with TRBD2. J gave up 3 bases and V 6 bases, and 7 bases lay outside the gene matches. The CDR3 loop spans 15 amino acids. CDR1 and CDR2 from the germline V gene are MNHEY and SMNVEV (reference sequence).

The V and J genes are TRBV5-5 and TRBJ2-5; 7 bases agree with TRBD1. The V gene end was trimmed by 9 bases and the J gene end by 2 bases; junction bases not matched to a gene: 10. The CDR3 has 14 amino acids. Germline V gene data show CDR1 as SGHKS and CDR2 as YYEKEE (reference sequence). In DNA form, the CDR3 reads TGTGCCACCCAGACAGGGACAATACAAGAGACCCAGTACTTC. Encoded protein: CATQTGTIQETQYF.

The genes are TRBV28 and TRBJ2-7; weak D call: TRBD2 (5 bases). From germline, CDR1 is MDHEN and CDR2 SYDVKM. The length of the CDR3 is 14 residues. V was trimmed by 4 bases and J by 2 bases, leaving 12 bases between them. CDR3 DNA: TGTGCCAGCAGTTGGCCGACTACCGCCTACGAGCAGTACTTC. Protein product: CASSWPTTAYEQYF.

This chain connects TRBV28 to TRBJ2-7, with 7 bases fitting TRBD1. CDR3 length: 11 amino acids. Germline assignment: CDR1 MDHEN and CDR2 SYDVKM. The trim removed 11 bases at V and 4 bases at J, leaving 5 bases unmatched. The DNA for the CDR3 is TGTGCCGGGGGACAGTTATACGAGCAGTACTTC. Translation: CAGGQLYEQYF.

The chain uses TRBV28 and TRBJ1-2, with TRBD1 identical over 8 bases. Germline trimming cut 7 bases from V and 2 bases from J; bases unmatched to any gene: 12. The CDR3 spans 16 residues. Germline V gives CDR1 MDHEN, CDR2 SYDVKM. CDR3 DNA sequence: TGTGCCAGCACCAAAGGAGGACAGGGCGGAAACTATGGCTACACCTTC. The encoded protein is CASTKGGQGGNYGYTF.

The chain recombines TRBV6-5 with TRBJ1-2; a possible D gene is TRBD1 (6 bases). Trimming removed 2 bases from V and 8 bases from J, with 15 bases in between. The V gene's germline CDR1 is MNHEY and CDR2 SVGAGI. The CDR3 length is 14 residues. The CDR3 DNA reads as TGTGCCAGCAGTTACCGGGCGGGGGCTGGAGGCTACACCTTC. It specifies CASSYRAGAGGYTF.

This chain connects TRBV19 to TRBJ2-3; 10 bases agree with TRBD1. The CDR3 is made up of 20 amino acids. V lost 3 bases and J lost 0; bases outside the gene matches: 15. The germline gives CDR1 LNHDA, CDR2 SQIVND (reference sequence). The CDR3 bases are TGTGCCAGTAGTATCCAGGCTCGGTCCGGGACAGGGGTTAGCACAGATACGCAGTATTTT. Its protein is CASSIQARSGTGVSTDTQYF.

The gene calls are TRBV25-1 and TRBJ1-1; weak D call: TRBD1 (5 bases). From germline, CDR1 is MGHDK and CDR2 SYGVNS. The CDR3 runs 15 residues. Trimming removed 1 base from V and 3 bases from J, with 12 bases in between. The CDR3 DNA sequence: TGTGCCAGCAGTGAATTTCGGGGGAAGGACACTGAAGCTTTCTTT. Its protein product is CASSEFRGKDTEAFF.

This clone showed up just once. V is TRBV19 and J is TRBJ2-7, with a possible D match to TRBD1 (5 bases). Between the trimmed V and J ends, which lost 5 bases and 0 bases, there was a span of 11 bases. The CDR3 covers 14 residues. CDR1 is LNHDA, CDR2 SQIVND, per germline (reference sequence). The CDR3 DNA is TGTGCCAGTAGTGAGGACACAATCTCCTACGAGCAGTACTTC. Amino acid sequence: CASSEDTISYEQYF. The full variable domain, completed using reference TRBV19 and TRBJ2-7, is DGGITQSPKYLFRKEGQNVTLSCEQNLNHDAMYWYRQDPGQGLRLIYYSQIVNDFQKGDIAEGYSVSREKKESFPLTVTSAQKNPTAFYLCASSEDTISYEQYFGPGTRLTVT.

This clone was observed at least ten times. The chain is built from TRBV7-9 and TRBJ1-2; a possible D gene is TRBD1 (5 bases). Per germline, CDR1 SEHNR and CDR2 FQNEAQ (reference sequence). This CDR3 contains 13 residues. The V end lost 11 bases, the J end lost 5 bases, and 18 bases lay between the germline ends. CDR3 nucleotides: TGTGCCGGGGGGTCCGGGGCCGTTTATGGCTACACCTTC. This translates into CAGGSGAVYGYTF.

This clone was detected only once. This sequence joins TRBV2 and TRBJ2-7; D is unresolved. Germline V gives CDR1 SNHLY, CDR2 FYNNEI. Trimming left V 4 bases short and J 2 bases short, with 9 bases between. The CDR3 is 13 residues long. CDR3 nucleotide sequence: TGTGCCAGCAGTGTAAGCGAGACCTACGAGCAGTACTTC. Encoded protein: CASSVSETYEQYF.

The chain joins TRBV7-2 to TRBJ1-1, with D maybe TRBD1 (5 bases). The CDR3 extends over 13 amino acids. The V and J ends lost 3 bases and 3 bases respectively, with 8 bases between them. Germline assignment: CDR1 SGHTA and CDR2 FQGNSA. DNA of the CDR3: TGTGCCAGCAGCTTGCGACAGTACACTGAAGCTTTCTTT. It is translated as CASSLRQYTEAFF.

In its sample, this clone is medium-sized (0.01 to 0.1%). V usage is TRBV2 and J usage is TRBJ1-2; D call uncertain. Trimming left V 4 bases short and J 8 bases short, with 11 bases between. This CDR3 has 12 amino acids. CDR1 and CDR2 (germline): SNHLY, FYNNEI. CDR3 coding DNA: TGTGCCAGCAGTGCTTCCGGGTACGGCTACACCTTC. It yields the protein CASSASGYGYTF.

The DNA for the CDR3 is TGTGCCAGCAGCCCCCAGATCCAGCCCCAGCATTTT. This codes for CASSPQIQPQHF. The chain joins TRBV6-2 or TRBV6-3 to TRBJ1-5; no clear D gene. The CDR3 runs 12 residues. V lost 6 bases and J 7 bases, leaving 10 bases between the germline ends. Germline CDR1 and CDR2: MNHEY and SVGEGT.

The chain employs TRBV7-6 and TRBJ2-7, with 11 bases fitting TRBD2. Germline CDR1 SGHVS, CDR2 FNYEAQ. The trim removed 0 bases at V and 3 bases at J, leaving 7 bases unmatched. The CDR3 consists of 17 residues. The CDR3 loop is CASSLAIAGGPSYEQYF. The CDR3 bases are TGTGCCAGCAGCTTAGCCATAGCGGGGGGGCCTAGCTACGAGCAGTACTTC.

This clone appeared a single time. V and J are TRBV14 and TRBJ1-1, with D maybe TRBD1 (5 bases). The germline gives CDR1 SGHDN, CDR2 FVKESK. CDR3 length: 15 residues. V lost 4 bases to trimming and J lost 7 bases, with 19 bases between them. The CDR3 bases are TGTGCCAGCAGCCTGACAACCAGGACCGACAGTGAAGCTTTCTTT. The encoded protein is CASSLTTRTDSEAFF.

This chain joins TRBV28 and TRBJ1-4, with D possibly TRBD1 on 6 matching bases. Germline CDR1 reads MDHEN; CDR2 reads SYDVKM. The CDR3 runs to 15 residues. V lost 5 bases and J lost 3, with 13 bases in between. Here the CDR3 reads CASSIRGSPNEKLFF. For the CDR3, the DNA is TGTGCCAGCAGTATCAGGGGTTCACCTAATGAAAAACTGTTTTTT.

J is TRBJ2-3 and V is TRBV4-3, with 7 bases lining up with TRBD1. V gave up 0 bases and J gave up 8 bases; unmatched junction bases: 14. The CDR3 has 17 residues. Germline lookup yields CDR1 LGHNA and CDR2 YSLEER. Written as DNA, the CDR3 is TGCGCCAGCAGCCAAGATTTAGGGGGCACGGTAACGGGTACGCAGTATTTT. As protein: CASSQDLGGTVTGTQYF.

This clone is classed as medium-sized. The chain joins TRBV3-1 (or the pseudogene TRBV3-2) to TRBJ2-7; tentative D call: TRBD1 (5 bases). Looked up from germline, CDR1 is LGHDT and CDR2 is YNNKEL (reference sequence). The CDR3 covers 13 residues. Between the trimmed V and J ends, which lost 5 bases and 4 bases, there was a span of 12 bases. The CDR3 sequence is CASSAFAGYEQYF. The CDR3 DNA sequence: TGTGCCAGCAGCGCGTTTGCAGGGTACGAGCAGTACTTC.

The V gene is TRBV19, the J gene TRBJ1-2, with TRBD1 as a possible D gene (5 bases). Trimming removed 5 bases at V and 1 base at J, with 11 bases between. Germline V CDR1 and CDR2: LNHDA, SQIVND (reference sequence). The CDR3 is 14 residues long. This CDR3 is CASSELDSNYGYTF. The CDR3 DNA sequence: TGTGCCAGTAGTGAGCTCGACAGTAACTATGGCTACACCTTC.

This clone was observed a single time. In DNA, the CDR3 is TGTGCCAGCAGCGTAGCGTCAGGGGCAACCTACGAGCAGTACTTC. Its translation: CASSVASGATYEQYF. This chain links TRBV9 with TRBJ2-7; the D gene is possibly TRBD1 (6 bases). V was clipped by 0 bases and J by 2 bases, with 12 bases between them. This CDR3 is built from 15 residues. Germline-derived CDR1 and CDR2 are SGDLS and YYNGEE.

The table lists this clone with a few counts. The V call is TRBV29-1, the J call TRBJ2-2; 14 bases line up with TRBD2. The CDR3 totals 15 residues. V lost 5 bases and J lost 5; bases outside the gene matches: 4. CDR1 SQVTM and CDR2 ANQGSEA come from the germline V gene. The CDR3 here is CSVQGLAGGTGELFF. CDR3 in DNA: TGCAGCGTTCAAGGACTAGCGGGGGGTACCGGGGAGCTGTTTTTT.

The rearrangement joins TRBV16 to TRBJ1-2; D is unclear. The CDR3 is 13 residues long. The V gene lost 4 bases and the J gene lost 3 bases, with 9 bases spanning the gap. CDR1 is KGHSY and CDR2 is FQNENV in the germline V gene. The DNA of the CDR3 is TGTGCCAGCAGCCCCTTCGGGGACTATGGCTACACCTTC. This sequence encodes CASSPFGDYGYTF.

CDR3 in DNA: TGTGCCAGCAGTTACTCTGAAGGGGGAGATGGCTACACCTTC. Translation: CASSYSEGGDGYTF. The V and J genes are TRBV6-6 and TRBJ1-2; possible D gene TRBD1, 6 bases. There are 14 residues in the CDR3. Germline CDR1 reads MNHNY; CDR2 reads SVGAGI (reference sequence). V dropped 0 bases and J dropped 6 bases, with 11 bases sitting between them.

The chain is built from TRBV7-2 and TRBJ1-4, with D maybe TRBD1 (6 bases). From germline, CDR1 is SGHTA and CDR2 FQGNSA. V was trimmed by 5 bases and J by 2 bases, leaving 12 bases between them. The CDR3 has 15 residues. This CDR3 reads CASSTRGLTNEKLFF. Written as DNA, the CDR3 is TGTGCCAGCAGCACTAGGGGGTTGACTAATGAAAAACTGTTTTTT.